Listed below are T cell receptor beta chains from one sample, sequenced in a study of Graves' ophthalmopathy and Graves' hyperthyroidism. One entry per CDR3 protein results from TCRdb running MiXCR on the multiplex PCR reads. Found here are around 470,000 distinct CDR3 sequences, approximately 14% of them singletons; the top ten hold approximately 9.8%. The sample comprised blood. The receptors stem from a woman in her thirties with Graves' ophthalmopathy. Each CDR3 is given with its conserved first and last residue. A D gene is named only where the DNA matches it firmly. Part of the rows lack a size; the others show once, few, many or a class for expanded clones.

v_call: TRBV2
j_call: TRBJ1-2
d_call: .
clone_size: many
cdr3_aa: CASSEGSAGRLGYTF
cdr3_nt: TGTGCCAGCAGTGAAGGTTCGGCCGGGAGGCTCGGCTACACCTTC

v_call: TRBV30
j_call: TRBJ1-2
d_call: .
clone_size: many
cdr3_aa: CAWSYGRRNAF
cdr3_nt: TGTGCCTGGAGTTATGGCAGACGGAACGCCTTC

v_call: TRBV7-8
j_call: TRBJ1-5
d_call: .
clone_size: many
cdr3_aa: CASSPGDSNQPQHF
cdr3_nt: TGTGCCAGCAGCCCCGGGGATAGCAATCAGCCCCAGCATTTT

v_call: TRBV6-1
j_call: TRBJ1-1
d_call: .
clone_size: many
cdr3_aa: CASSEQGSTEAFF
cdr3_nt: TGTGCCAGCAGTGAACAGGGTTCCACTGAAGCTTTCTTT

v_call: TRBV28
j_call: TRBJ2-7
d_call: TRBD2
clone_size: many
cdr3_aa: CASSSGWGGSYEQYF
cdr3_nt: TGTGCCAGCAGTTCCGGGTGGGGGGGCTCCTACGAGCAGTACTTC

v_call: TRBV11-2
j_call: TRBJ2-7
d_call: .
clone_size: .
cdr3_aa: CASSLVAIEQYF
cdr3_nt: TGTGCCAGCAGCTTAGTCGCGATCGAGCAGTACTTC

v_call: TRBV19
j_call: TRBJ1-2
d_call: .
clone_size: many
cdr3_aa: CASSFQGRMTYGYTF
cdr3_nt: TGTGCCAGTAGTTTCCAGGGGCGGATGACCTATGGCTACACCTTC

v_call: TRBV7-2
j_call: TRBJ2-5
d_call: TRBD2
clone_size: many
cdr3_aa: CASSGSGRETQYF
cdr3_nt: TGTGCCAGCAGCGGCAGCGGGAGGGAGACCCAGTACTTC

v_call: TRBV20-1
j_call: TRBJ2-7
d_call: TRBD2
clone_size: many
cdr3_aa: CSAGRDALSEQYF
cdr3_nt: TGCAGTGCTGGGAGGGATGCCCTAAGCGAGCAGTACTTC

v_call: TRBV12-5
j_call: TRBJ1-1
d_call: .
clone_size: many
cdr3_aa: CASARFDTEAFF
cdr3_nt: TGTGCTAGTGCGAGGTTTGACACTGAAGCTTTCTTT

v_call: TRBV9
j_call: TRBJ2-5
d_call: TRBD2
clone_size: .
cdr3_aa: CASSVSGGEETQYF
cdr3_nt: TGTGCCAGCAGCGTCTCCGGGGGGGAAGAGACCCAGTACTTC

v_call: TRBV2
j_call: TRBJ1-5
d_call: TRBD1
clone_size: .
cdr3_aa: CASSADRGTQPQHF
cdr3_nt: TGTGCCAGCAGTGCGGACAGGGGGACTCAGCCCCAGCATTTT

v_call: TRBV19
j_call: TRBJ1-1
d_call: .
clone_size: many
cdr3_aa: CASSIRVENTEAFF
cdr3_nt: TGTGCCAGTAGTATACGGGTTGAGAACACTGAAGCTTTCTTT

v_call: TRBV28
j_call: TRBJ2-7
d_call: .
clone_size: many
cdr3_aa: CASTHTTGYEQYF
cdr3_nt: TGTGCCAGCACTCACACGACGGGCTACGAGCAGTACTTC

v_call: TRBV7-2
j_call: TRBJ1-2
d_call: .
clone_size: many
cdr3_aa: CASSLATLANYGYTF
cdr3_nt: TGTGCCAGCAGCTTAGCGACCTTAGCTAACTATGGCTACACCTTC

v_call: TRBV6-1
j_call: TRBJ1-1
d_call: .
clone_size: many
cdr3_aa: CASTIGGASTEAFF
cdr3_nt: TGTGCCAGCACCATAGGGGGGGCATCCACTGAAGCTTTCTTT

v_call: TRBV28
j_call: TRBJ1-5
d_call: .
clone_size: few
cdr3_aa: CASSLYWTPAQHF
cdr3_nt: TGTGCCAGCAGTTTATATTGGACCCCAGCCCAGCATTTT

v_call: TRBV9
j_call: TRBJ2-2
d_call: .
clone_size: many
cdr3_aa: CASSVGGAGTGELFF
cdr3_nt: TGTGCCAGCAGCGTAGGGGGCGCGGGCACCGGGGAGCTGTTTTTT

v_call: TRBV6-1
j_call: TRBJ1-5
d_call: .
clone_size: many
cdr3_aa: CASSEDGTYQPQHF
cdr3_nt: TGTGCCAGCAGTGAGGATGGTACATATCAGCCCCAGCATTTT

v_call: TRBV14
j_call: TRBJ2-4
d_call: .
clone_size: few
cdr3_aa: CASSQGGVYIQYF
cdr3_nt: TGTGCCAGCAGCCAAGGAGGGGTTTACATTCAGTACTTC

v_call: TRBV5-1
j_call: TRBJ1-5
d_call: .
clone_size: .
cdr3_aa: CASSLGLLENNQPQHF
cdr3_nt: TGCGCCAGCAGCTTAGGGCTTTTAGAGAACAATCAGCCCCAGCATTTT

v_call: TRBV6-2/TRBV6-3
j_call: TRBJ2-5
d_call: .
clone_size: many
cdr3_aa: CASSRTRETQYF
cdr3_nt: TGTGCCAGCAGTCGGACGAGGGAGACCCAGTACTTC

v_call: TRBV28
j_call: TRBJ1-5
d_call: .
clone_size: once
cdr3_aa: CASSLRDRQYQPQHF
cdr3_nt: TGTGCCAGCAGTTTAAGAGATCGCCAGTATCAGCCCCAGCATTTT

v_call: TRBV4-1
j_call: TRBJ2-5
d_call: .
clone_size: .
cdr3_aa: CASSPSVQETQYF
cdr3_nt: TGCGCCAGCAGCCCTTCGGTCCAAGAGACCCAGTACTTC

v_call: TRBV6-5
j_call: TRBJ2-5
d_call: TRBD2
clone_size: many
cdr3_aa: CASRGGGKETQYF
cdr3_nt: TGTGCCAGCAGGGGGGGGGGAAAAGAGACCCAGTACTTC

v_call: TRBV2
j_call: TRBJ1-5
d_call: .
clone_size: many
cdr3_aa: CASSERGRAGQPQHF
cdr3_nt: TGTGCCAGCAGTGAACGAGGCAGGGCTGGTCAGCCCCAGCATTTT

v_call: TRBV4-2
j_call: TRBJ1-3
d_call: .
clone_size: many
cdr3_aa: CASSQVGTVNSGNTIYF
cdr3_nt: TGTGCCAGCAGCCAAGTCGGGACGGTAAACTCTGGAAACACCATATATTTT

v_call: TRBV7-3
j_call: TRBJ1-1
d_call: .
clone_size: many
cdr3_aa: CASSPGGQGTEAFF
cdr3_nt: TGTGCCAGCAGTCCGGGGGGGCAGGGCACTGAAGCTTTCTTT

v_call: TRBV4-1
j_call: TRBJ2-7
d_call: .
clone_size: .
cdr3_aa: CASSQESGNSYEQYF
cdr3_nt: TGCGCCAGCAGCCAAGAGAGCGGAAACTCCTACGAGCAGTACTTC

v_call: TRBV9
j_call: TRBJ2-7
d_call: .
clone_size: many
cdr3_aa: CASSVATGSSYEQYF
cdr3_nt: TGTGCCAGCAGCGTAGCTACGGGAAGCTCCTACGAGCAGTACTTC

v_call: TRBV20-1
j_call: TRBJ1-2
d_call: TRBD1
clone_size: many
cdr3_aa: CSAWTGSYGYTF
cdr3_nt: TGCAGTGCTTGGACAGGCAGCTATGGCTACACCTTC

v_call: TRBV28
j_call: TRBJ2-7
d_call: .
clone_size: many
cdr3_aa: CASSMTYEQYF
cdr3_nt: TGTGCCAGCAGTATGACCTACGAGCAGTACTTC

v_call: TRBV12-3/TRBV12-4
j_call: TRBJ1-5
d_call: .
clone_size: many
cdr3_aa: CASRRDSFPNQPQHF
cdr3_nt: TGTGCCAGCAGAAGGGACTCATTCCCGAACCAGCCCCAGCATTTT

v_call: TRBV6-1
j_call: TRBJ1-3
d_call: .
clone_size: many
cdr3_aa: CASTGNTIYF
cdr3_nt: TGTGCCAGCACCGGAAACACCATATATTTT

v_call: TRBV30
j_call: TRBJ1-2
d_call: .
clone_size: many
cdr3_aa: CACRALDNYGYTF
cdr3_nt: TGTGCCTGTCGGGCCCTAGATAACTATGGCTACACCTTC

v_call: TRBV18
j_call: TRBJ2-7
d_call: .
clone_size: .
cdr3_aa: CASSLQTEYEQYF
cdr3_nt: TGTGCCAGCTCACTCCAAACAGAATACGAGCAGTACTTC

v_call: TRBV6-5
j_call: TRBJ1-1
d_call: .
clone_size: .
cdr3_aa: CASSYGDLTAFF
cdr3_nt: TGTGCCAGCAGTTACGGGGACTTAACAGCTTTCTTT

v_call: TRBV29-1
j_call: TRBJ2-7
d_call: .
clone_size: many
cdr3_aa: CSVELQPGEQYF
cdr3_nt: TGCAGCGTTGAACTGCAGCCAGGCGAGCAGTACTTC

v_call: TRBV7-2
j_call: TRBJ1-2
d_call: .
clone_size: many
cdr3_aa: CASSLGVPRGYTF
cdr3_nt: TGTGCCAGCAGCTTAGGGGTTCCGAGAGGCTACACCTTC

v_call: TRBV27
j_call: TRBJ2-5
d_call: TRBD2
clone_size: .
cdr3_aa: CASGPSGTSGKTQYF
cdr3_nt: TGTGCCAGCGGACCCTCCGGGACTAGCGGGAAGACCCAGTACTTC

v_call: TRBV24-1
j_call: TRBJ2-4
d_call: .
clone_size: many
cdr3_aa: CATSDGRAKNIQYF
cdr3_nt: TGTGCCACCAGTGATGGGCGAGCCAAAAACATTCAGTACTTC

v_call: TRBV6-1
j_call: TRBJ2-7
d_call: .
clone_size: many
cdr3_aa: CASSLNSGAKRFYEQYF
cdr3_nt: TGTGCCAGCAGCCTTAACTCCGGGGCAAAAAGATTCTACGAGCAGTACTTC

v_call: TRBV29-1
j_call: TRBJ2-7
d_call: TRBD2
clone_size: many
cdr3_aa: CSVEHRDYQKGGYEQYF
cdr3_nt: TGCAGCGTTGAACACCGGGACTACCAGAAGGGAGGCTACGAGCAGTACTTC

v_call: TRBV7-2
j_call: TRBJ2-5
d_call: .
clone_size: .
cdr3_aa: CASSRSALETQYF
cdr3_nt: TGTGCCAGCAGCCGCTCGGCACTGGAGACCCAGTACTTC

v_call: TRBV12-3/TRBV12-4
j_call: TRBJ1-1
d_call: .
clone_size: many
cdr3_aa: CASSSREVNTEAFF
cdr3_nt: TGTGCCAGCAGTTCCCGGGAGGTAAACACTGAAGCTTTCTTT

v_call: TRBV6-4
j_call: TRBJ2-7
d_call: .
clone_size: once
cdr3_aa: CASASGGGYEQYF
cdr3_nt: TGTGCCAGCGCTTCGGGGGGCGGGTACGAGCAGTACTTC

v_call: TRBV6-1
j_call: TRBJ2-7
d_call: .
clone_size: many
cdr3_aa: CASSDRTLGEQYF
cdr3_nt: TGTGCCAGCAGTGACAGGACCCTCGGCGAGCAGTACTTC

v_call: TRBV5-1
j_call: TRBJ2-2
d_call: .
clone_size: .
cdr3_aa: CASSSLVSPTNTGELFF
cdr3_nt: TGCGCCAGCAGCTCGCTGGTGAGCCCCACGAACACCGGGGAGCTGTTTTTT

v_call: TRBV28
j_call: TRBJ2-7
d_call: .
clone_size: .
cdr3_aa: CASSGLSRHEQYF
cdr3_nt: TGTGCCAGCAGTGGCCTGTCGCGACACGAGCAGTACTTC

v_call: TRBV6-1
j_call: TRBJ2-7
d_call: TRBD1
clone_size: many
cdr3_aa: CASSGRGQSYEQYF
cdr3_nt: TGTGCCAGCAGTGGCAGGGGGCAATCCTACGAGCAGTACTTC

v_call: TRBV12-3/TRBV12-4
j_call: TRBJ2-5
d_call: .
clone_size: .
cdr3_aa: CASKNPSETQYF
cdr3_nt: TGTGCCAGCAAGAACCCTTCGGAGACCCAGTACTTC

v_call: TRBV12-3/TRBV12-4
j_call: TRBJ1-5
d_call: .
clone_size: .
cdr3_aa: CASSLDSYSNQPQRF
cdr3_nt: TGTGCCAGCAGTTTAGACAGCTATAGCAATCAGCCCCAGCGTTTT

v_call: TRBV4-1
j_call: TRBJ1-2
d_call: .
clone_size: many
cdr3_aa: CASSPLGRKNGYTF
cdr3_nt: TGCGCCAGCAGCCCTCTCGGGAGGAAGAATGGCTACACCTTC